The 17 T cell receptor beta chains presented below share a single source sample, sequenced in a study of blood T cell repertoires in COVID-19. Measured with immunoSEQ multiplex PCR; TCRdb has only the in-frame clones, and not every one. The table has hundreds of thousands of clones, approximately 80% seen once. Input material: PBMCs or T cells enriched from blood (not recorded which). These receptors were taken from a woman in her sixties or seventies who had recovered from COVID-19.

The chain links TRBV5-6 to TRBJ1-3, with D unclear. The CDR3 length is 13 residues. The V gene lost 3 bases and the J gene lost 4 bases, with 8 bases spanning the gap. Germline lookup yields CDR1 SGHDT and CDR2 YYEEEE. Here the CDR3 DNA reads TGTGCCAGCAGCTCGGACTTGGGAAACACCATATATTTT. Translated, it gives CASSSDLGNTIYF.

The chain employs TRBV7-6 and TRBJ2-7; perhaps TRBD2 as D (6 bases). The CDR3 totals 13 residues. Germline V gene lookup returns CDR1 SGHVS and CDR2 FNYEAQ. V was shortened by 1 base and J by 5 bases, with 9 bases between the two germline ends. The CDR3 sequence is CASSLEGGHEQYF. The CDR3 DNA sequence: TGTGCCAGCAGCTTAGAGGGAGGCCACGAGCAGTACTTC.

The chain links TRBV7-6 to TRBJ2-3; 9 bases fit TRBD2. The CDR3 runs 17 residues. Germline trimming cut 2 bases from V and 1 base from J; bases unmatched to any gene: 7. CDR1 and CDR2 from the germline V gene are SGHVS and FNYEAQ. This CDR3 reads CASSLSRGRGGTDTQYF. CDR3 coding DNA: TGTGCCAGCAGCTTATCTCGCGGGAGGGGGGGCACAGATACGCAGTATTTT. The whole variable domain, remainder taken from reference TRBV7-6 and TRBJ2-3, is GAGVSQSPRYKVTKRGQDVALRCDPISGHVSLYWYRQALGQGPEFLTYFNYEAQQDKSGLPNDRFSAERPEGSISTLTIQRTEQRDSAMYRCASSLSRGRGGTDTQYFGPGTRLTVL.

The V gene is TRBV4-3, the J gene TRBJ2-7; 9 nucleotides agree with TRBD1. This CDR3 contains 16 residues. V lost 0 bases, J lost 5 bases, and 8 bases stayed unmatched. Germline CDR1 is LGHNA and CDR2 is YSLEER. CDR3 sequence: CASSQDPGQGWNEQYF. CDR3 in DNA: TGCGCCAGCAGCCAAGATCCCGGACAGGGGTGGAACGAGCAGTACTTC.

The chain links TRBV29-1 to TRBJ2-3; 10 nucleotides match TRBD2. The J segment lost 2 bases and the V segment lost 4 bases, leaving 3 bases of the junction unmatched. Germline loops: CDR1 SQVTM, CDR2 ANQGSEA. The CDR3 spans 14 residues. The CDR3 sequence is CSVALAGNTDTQYF. The CDR3 DNA reads TGCAGCGTTGCACTAGCGGGGAACACAGATACGCAGTATTTT.

This chain joins TRBV5-6 and TRBJ1-2; D is undetermined. V dropped 3 bases and J dropped 7 bases, with 10 bases sitting between them. Per germline, CDR1 SGHDT and CDR2 YYEEEE. The CDR3 totals 12 residues. CDR3 nucleotide sequence: TGTGCCAGCAGCTATCTCCGGGGTGGCTACACCTTC. Translating it yields CASSYLRGGYTF. Filled out from reference TRBV5-6 and TRBJ1-2, the complete variable domain reads DAGVTQSPTHLIKTRGQQVTLRCSPKSGHDTVSWYQQALGQGPQFIFQYYEEEERQRGNFPDRFSGHQFPNYSSELNVNALLLGDSALYLCASSYLRGGYTFGSGTRLTVV.

V usage is TRBV6-5 and J usage is TRBJ2-1; D remains ambiguous. The V end lost 2 bases, the J end lost 4 bases, and 9 bases lay between the germline ends. Germline V CDR1 and CDR2: MNHEY, SVGAGI. CDR3 length: 14 residues. In DNA form, the CDR3 reads TGTGCCAGCAGTTACATGGGCAGATACAATGAGCAGTTCTTC. This translates into CASSYMGRYNEQFF.

The chain is built from TRBV9 and TRBJ2-7; 9 bases are shared with TRBD1. There are 15 residues in the CDR3. Germline CDR1 SGDLS, CDR2 YYNGEE. J was trimmed by 6 bases and V by 0 bases; bases with no gene match: 7. This CDR3 is CASSVDQGQGTEQYF. The CDR3 nucleotides read TGTGCCAGCAGCGTAGATCAGGGACAGGGAACCGAGCAGTACTTC. The whole variable domain, filled in from reference TRBV9 and TRBJ2-7, reads DSGVTQTPKHLITATGQRVTLRCSPRSGDLSVYWYQQSLDQGLQFLIQYYNGEERAKGNILERFSAQQFPDLHSELNLSSLELGDSALYFCASSVDQGQGTEQYFGPGTRLTVT.

The J gene is TRBJ2-6, the V gene TRBV15; the match to TRBD2 covers 7 bases. V dropped 5 bases and J dropped 4; count of bases not matched to a gene: 5. Germline values: CDR1 LNHNV, CDR2 YYDKDF (reference sequence). The CDR3 is 15 amino acids. The CDR3: CATSERDRGANVLTF. Here the CDR3 DNA reads TGTGCCACCAGCGAGCGGGATAGGGGGGCCAACGTCCTGACTTTC. Complete variable domain (other parts from reference TRBV15 and TRBJ2-6): DAMVIQNPRYQVTQFGKPVTLSCSQTLNHNVMYWYQQKSSQAPKLLFHYYDKDFNNEADTPDNFQSRRPNTSFCFLDIRSPGLGDTAMYLCATSERDRGANVLTFGAGSRLTVL.

In nucleotides, the CDR3 is TGTGCCAGCAGCGCGGACAGGTCCGTTAACTATGGCTACACCTTC. It translates to CASSADRSVNYGYTF. The chain joins TRBV7-2 to TRBJ1-2, with 7 bases lining up with TRBD1. Trimming took 5 bases from V and 1 from J; bases not matched to a gene: 7. The CDR3 is made up of 15 amino acids. The germline gives CDR1 SGHTA, CDR2 FQGNSA.

V gene TRBV29-1 combines with J gene TRBJ1-2, with D perhaps TRBD1 (5 bases). The CDR3 runs 13 residues. CDR1 is SQVTM and CDR2 is ANQGSEA in the germline V gene. With 3 bases removed from V and 5 bases from J, the gap between germline ends came to 13 bases. The chain's CDR3 is CSVDSGDLYGYTF. In nucleotides, the CDR3 is TGCAGCGTTGATTCGGGGGACCTGTATGGCTACACCTTC. The whole variable domain, filled in from reference TRBV29-1 and TRBJ1-2, reads SAVISQKPSRDICQRGTSLTIQCQVDSQVTMMFWYRQQPGQSLTLIATANQGSEATYESGFVIDKFPISRPNLTFSTLTVSNMSPEDSSIYLCSVDSGDLYGYTFGSGTRLTVV.

The J gene is TRBJ2-7, the V gene TRBV5-4; TRBD2 aligns across 7 bases. From germline, CDR1 is SGHNT and CDR2 YYREEE (reference sequence). The CDR3 length is 15 residues. Trimming removed 0 bases from V and 3 bases from J; junction bases left unmatched: 6. The CDR3 loop reads CASSLVMGGFYEQYF. The CDR3 region has the DNA TGTGCCAGCAGCTTGGTGATGGGGGGGTTCTACGAGCAGTACTTC.

The rearrangement joins TRBV7-2 to TRBJ2-2; D is unresolved. The germline gives CDR1 SGHTA, CDR2 FQGNSA. Trimming stripped 10 bases from V and 4 bases from J, with 13 bases between. CDR3 length: 13 residues. The CDR3 nucleotides read TGTGCCACACGCTTTAGTGCCACCGGGGAGCTGTTTTTT. Its translation is CATRFSATGELFF.

V usage is TRBV2 and J usage is TRBJ2-5; D ambiguous. CDR1 is SNHLY and CDR2 is FYNNEI in the germline V gene. V was trimmed by 4 bases and J by 1 base, leaving 7 bases between them. The CDR3 length is 13 residues. CDR3 sequence (DNA): TGTGCCAGCAGTGCTATCTTCCAAGAGACCCAGTACTTC. It is translated as CASSAIFQETQYF.

The V and J genes are TRBV5-1 and TRBJ2-3, with 12 bases fitting TRBD2. The germline V gene encodes CDR1 SGHRS and CDR2 YFSETQ. The CDR3 has 17 residues. With V trimmed by 3 bases and J by 3 bases, 8 bases remained unmatched. The CDR3 is CASSSKLTSGGTDTQYF. The CDR3, as DNA: TGCGCCAGCAGCTCAAAACTGACTAGCGGGGGAACAGATACGCAGTATTTT.

The rearrangement uses TRBV10-3 and TRBJ2-1, with TRBD2 identical over 9 bases. Germline CDR1 reads ENHRY; CDR2 reads SYGVKD. This CDR3 comprises 16 residues. V was pared by 2 bases and J by 10 bases, with 12 bases of the junction left unmatched. This chain's CDR3 is CAISEPLGGRAGEQFF. In DNA, the CDR3 is TGTGCCATCAGTGAGCCTCTGGGCGGGAGGGCCGGAGAGCAGTTCTTC.

The chain links TRBV7-9 to TRBJ1-4, with D possibly being TRBD1 (6 bases). Germline V gene lookup returns CDR1 SEHNR and CDR2 FQNEAQ (reference sequence). This CDR3 spans 15 amino acids. Trimming removed 7 bases from V and 3 bases from J, with 15 bases in between. CDR3: CASTNRARANEKLFF. The CDR3 DNA sequence: TGTGCCAGCACCAACAGGGCTCGGGCTAATGAAAAACTGTTTTTT.